The T cell receptor (beta chain) described here comes from a study of early T cells in non-severe SARS-CoV-2 infection. Across the study: Sequenced bulk RNA came from whole blood that was unsorted, and chains were unpaired.

Overall study findings and caveats: Anti-spike CD8 responses were favored by VDJdb matching, which missed private and CD4 specificities.

Attachment of unique molecular identifiers was made to individual cDNA molecules. TCRdb processed the 5' RACE reads anew with MiXCR; each CDR3 protein has one entry. The table has about 27,000 distinct CDR3 sequences, 2.9% seen once. There are many counts of this clonotype. Its target is unknown. The CDR3 extends over 13 amino acids. CDR1 is LGHDT and CDR2 is YNNKEL in the germline V gene (reference sequence). V shed 3 bases and J 4 bases; nucleotides not matched to a gene: 1. This receptor was obtained from an adult who was a healthcare worker with PCR-confirmed SARS-CoV-2 infection or an uninfected control (not recorded which). The specimen was whole blood. J is TRBJ2-5 and V is TRBV3-1, with TRBD2 matching 8 bases. Written as DNA, the CDR3 is TGTGCCAGCAGCCAGGCGGGGGGAGAGACCCAGTACTTC. Amino acid sequence: CASSQAGGETQYF.